The rows below give T cell receptor beta chains drawn from one sample of a study of cytomegalovirus exposure and HLA in healthy donors. Profiled with immunoSEQ multiplex PCR; TCRdb holds only in-frame clones, not every one. Of roughly 160,000 clones in the sample, less than 85% were seen once. The sample consisted of PBMCs. The receptors were gathered from a boy aged 2-15 years in good health and CMV-seronegative. Both conserved end residues are part of each CDR3. D genes are given only for firm matches. Expanded clones get a size class; other rows say once, few or many, or leave the size out.

D	V	J	size	DNA	CDR3
-	TRBV29-1	TRBJ1-2	-	TGCAGCGTGCTAGGGACTTCTAACTATGGCTACACCTTC	CSVLGTSNYGYTF
-	TRBV9	TRBJ1-6	-	TGTGCCAGCAGCGTGGACAATAATTCACCCCTCCACTTT	CASSVDNNSPLHF
TRBD2	TRBV5-6	TRBJ2-7	-	TGTGCCAGCAGCTCCGAGGGACTAGCGGGAACTACCTACGAGCAGTACTTC	CASSSEGLAGTTYEQYF
TRBD1	TRBV6-1	TRBJ1-4	-	TGTGCCAGCAGCCCGACAGGGGGTCGGGAAAAACTGTTTTTT	CASSPTGGREKLFF
-	TRBV27	TRBJ1-1	-	TGTGCCAGCAGTCCTCGCGGGGGGAGAGGCACTGAAGCTTTCTTT	CASSPRGGRGTEAFF
-	TRBV29-1	TRBJ2-6	once	TGCAGCGTTGAGAGATGGGGCGGGGCCACCTCTGGGGCCAACGTCCTGACTTTC	CSVERWGGATSGANVLTF
TRBD1	TRBV5-1	TRBJ2-4	once	TGCGCCAGCAGCCCAGGACAGGGCAAGGACATTCAGTACTTC	CASSPGQGKDIQYF
-	TRBV29-1	TRBJ1-1	few	TGCAGCGTTGCCTACAGGGCCATTAAACAAGACACTGAAGCTTTCTTT	CSVAYRAIKQDTEAFF
-	TRBV7-3	TRBJ2-2	-	TGTGCCAGCAGCTTAGGGGCGCCGGGTGGGGAGCTGTTTTTT	CASSLGAPGGELFF
TRBD1	TRBV15	TRBJ1-4	-	TGTGCCACCAGCAGAGTTCGTGGGACAGGGGGCGAAAAACTGTTTTTT	CATSRVRGTGGEKLFF
-	TRBV19	TRBJ1-2	-	TGTGCCAGTAGTATTACCGGAGCGGTCCCCGATGGCTACACCTTC	CASSITGAVPDGYTF
-	TRBV7-7	TRBJ1-5	few	TGTGCCAGCATAGGAAGCGATCAGCCCCAGCATTTT	CASIGSDQPQHF
TRBD2	TRBV2	TRBJ2-7	-	TGTGCCAGCAGTGAAGGGACTAGCGGGAGCCACGAGCAGTACTTC	CASSEGTSGSHEQYF
-	TRBV28	TRBJ2-2	-	TGTGCCAGCAGTTTAGGGGGCAGGGGCCCGAACACCGGGGAGCTGTTTTTT	CASSLGGRGPNTGELFF
TRBD1	TRBV7-9	TRBJ2-1	-	TGTGCCAGCAGCTTAACAGGGGGCTCCTACAATGAGCAGTTCTTC	CASSLTGGSYNEQFF
TRBD1	TRBV5-4	TRBJ1-1	-	TGTGCCAGCGGAGGACAGGCCGCGAACACTGAAGCTTTCTTT	CASGGQAANTEAFF